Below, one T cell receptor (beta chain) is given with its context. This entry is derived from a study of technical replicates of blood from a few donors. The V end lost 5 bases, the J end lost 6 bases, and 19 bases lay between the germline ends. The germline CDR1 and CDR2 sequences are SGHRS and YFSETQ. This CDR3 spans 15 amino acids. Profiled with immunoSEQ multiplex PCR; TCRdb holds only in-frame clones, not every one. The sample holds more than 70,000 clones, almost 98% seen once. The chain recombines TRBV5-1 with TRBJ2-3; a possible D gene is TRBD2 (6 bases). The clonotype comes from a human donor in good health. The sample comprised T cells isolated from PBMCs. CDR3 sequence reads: CASREGPYWEDTQYF. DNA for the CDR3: TGCGCCAGCAGGGAGGGCCCGTATTGGGAGGATACGCAGTATTTT.